This is a list of T cell receptor beta chains from one sample in a study of regulatory T cells in long-lasting Graves disease. TCRdb used MiXCR to reprocess the multiplex PCR reads, holding one entry per CDR3 protein. The table includes fewer than 500,000 distinct CDR3 sequences, around 15% detected once. The data also belong to a second study, concerning T cells in Graves' hyperthyroidism and ophthalmopathy.

This specimen was peripheral blood mononuclear cells (PBMCs), taken at new diagnosis, from a patient treated with antithyroid drugs. The receptors shown here come from a man in his forties or fifties with Graves disease. CDR3s leave out the opening cysteine and the closing phenylalanine or tryptophan. The order of the fields is CDR3 protein, J gene, V gene.

CDR3: SVAGTGFQH
J: TRBJ1-5
V: TRBV29-1

CDR3: ASSLGPGRGYT
J: TRBJ1-2
V: TRBV11-2

CDR3: ASSSPWGQGSRGSYEQY
J: TRBJ2-7
V: TRBV5-1

CDR3: ATGQHNEQF
J: TRBJ2-1
V: TRBV11-2

CDR3: ASSKDQIGNAIY
J: TRBJ1-3
V: TRBV12-3/TRBV12-4

CDR3: ASNRDRDYEQY
J: TRBJ2-7
V: TRBV2

CDR3: ASSHTSPGQNQPQH
J: TRBJ1-5
V: TRBV27

CDR3: ASSPGTARYNEQF
J: TRBJ2-1
V: TRBV5-1

CDR3: SARDPSGTYEQY
J: TRBJ2-7
V: TRBV20-1

CDR3: ASSLVQGTGDNEQF
J: TRBJ2-1
V: TRBV11-3

CDR3: ASSESPGANVLT
J: TRBJ2-6
V: TRBV2

CDR3: ASSLKGGGGQPQH
J: TRBJ1-5
V: TRBV28

CDR3: ASNGLAGGPNTGELF
J: TRBJ2-2
V: TRBV2

CDR3: ASSRRQGGNEQF
J: TRBJ2-1
V: TRBV19

CDR3: ATSRPDSGNTIY
J: TRBJ1-3
V: TRBV15

CDR3: ASSLGRLLNSGYT
J: TRBJ1-2
V: TRBV7-8

CDR3: ASSPLQGSSNQPQH
J: TRBJ1-5
V: TRBV19

CDR3: ASSEGGEYYGYT
J: TRBJ1-2
V: TRBV6-1

CDR3: AWSHIDITLNTEAF
J: TRBJ1-1
V: TRBV30

CDR3: SARLHSNSYEQY
J: TRBJ2-7
V: TRBV20-1